The entry below describes one TCR beta chain. These data come from a study of patients and donors after allogeneic stem cell transplantation. The V gene lost 5 bases and the J gene lost 8 bases, with 20 bases spanning the gap. The CDR3 is made up of 15 amino acids. CDR1 is SEHNR, CDR2 FQNEAQ, per germline (reference sequence). Each CDR3 protein is one row after TCRdb ran MiXCR on the RT-PCR reads. In the table there are about 230,000 distinct CDR3 sequences, 13% to 15% of which are singletons. Sequenced sample: blood, either unsorted or a sorted T cell fraction (not recorded which). The chain joins TRBV7-9 to TRBJ2-3, with D maybe TRBD2 (6 bases). The TCR originated in a human donor who was either an allogeneic HSCT recipient or a stem cell or donor lymphocyte infusion donor (not recorded which). It is not recorded whose cells these are; they may come from a transplant donor. The CDR3 spells CASSLRRVHGGTQYF. CDR3 nucleotide sequence: TGTGCCAGCAGCCTACGCCGGGTGCACGGGGGTACGCAGTATTTT.